The rows below give T cell receptor beta chains drawn from one sample of a study of CD8 T cells in ankylosing spondylitis. TCRdb recomputed calls from the 5' RACE reads with MiXCR, one row per CDR3 protein. The table records about 330,000 distinct CDR3 sequences, approximately 8.2% of them present only once. Sequenced material: blood, either unsorted or a sorted T cell fraction (not recorded which). The receptors shown here come from a male donor with ankylosing spondylitis. The CDR3 runs from the conserved cysteine through the conserved F or W. D genes are given only for firm matches. Clone size is shown for a subset of rows, as once, few, many or a class of expanded clone.

V gene	J gene	D gene	clone size	CDR3 protein	CDR3 DNA
TRBV7-6	TRBJ2-5	TRBD2	-	CASSWGGGRSPEETQYF	TGTGCCAGCAGCTGGGGTGGCGGGAGAAGCCCTGAAGAGACCCAGTACTTC
TRBV19	TRBJ1-4	-	-	CASSIQEPNEKLFF	TGTGCCAGTAGTATACAGGAACCAAATGAAAAACTGTTTTTT
TRBV5-1	TRBJ1-1	-	few	CASSLGRADEAFF	TGCGCCAGCAGCTTGGGCAGGGCCGATGAAGCTTTCTTT
TRBV12-3/TRBV12-4	TRBJ2-5	-	-	CASSTLTRETQYF	TGTGCCAGCAGCACCCTAACGCGGGAGACCCAGTACTTC
TRBV9	TRBJ1-1	TRBD1	-	CASSVVLGDSGTEAFF	TGTGCCAGCAGCGTAGTACTTGGGGACAGTGGTACTGAAGCTTTCTTT
TRBV21-1	TRBJ1-5	-	-	CASIFMTSQPQHF	TGTGCCAGCATCTTTATGACGTCTCAGCCCCAGCATTTT
TRBV28	TRBJ2-2	-	many	CASSFLASAGELFF	TGTGCCAGCAGTTTTCTGGCTAGCGCCGGGGAGCTGTTTTTT
TRBV11-1	TRBJ2-1	TRBD1	few	CASSLTRSNRGRHNEQFF	TGTGCCAGCAGCTTAACGAGGAGCAACAGGGGGCGGCACAATGAGCAGTTCTTC
TRBV6-5	TRBJ2-2	-	many	CASSTSVGELFF	TGTGCCAGCAGCACTAGTGTCGGGGAGCTGTTTTTT
TRBV19	TRBJ1-1	-	few	CASSSAGGSMNTEAFF	TGTGCCAGTAGTTCCGCAGGCGGGAGCATGAACACTGAAGCTTTCTTT
TRBV6-2/TRBV6-3	TRBJ2-7	TRBD1	many	CASSPPGTGAYEQYF	TGTGCCAGCAGCCCTCCCGGGACAGGAGCCTACGAGCAGTACTTC
TRBV4-2	TRBJ2-1	-	-	CASRLGEGGNEQFF	TGTGCCAGCAGACTGGGGGAAGGTGGGAATGAGCAGTTCTTC
TRBV7-2	TRBJ1-5	-	few	CASSTRNTGMSNQPQHF	TGTGCCAGCAGCACCCGAAATACAGGGATGAGCAATCAGCCCCAGCATTTT
TRBV18	TRBJ2-5	-	-	CASSPRTKATETQYF	TGTGCCAGCTCACCAAGGACTAAAGCTACAGAGACCCAGTACTTC
TRBV9	TRBJ2-6	-	-	CASSAHRPSGANVLTF	TGTGCCAGCAGCGCACACAGGCCCTCTGGGGCCAACGTCCTGACTTTC
TRBV29-1	TRBJ2-1	-	-	CSVRAGGDEQFF	TGCAGCGTTCGGGCGGGCGGGGATGAGCAGTTCTTC
TRBV20-1	TRBJ2-7	-	-	CSANQLRDGSYEQYF	TGCAGTGCTAACCAGCTCCGGGACGGCTCCTACGAGCAGTACTTC
TRBV20-1	TRBJ1-4	-	few	CSAAGHGRGKLFF	TGCAGTGCTGCGGGACATGGAAGAGGGAAACTGTTTTTT
TRBV2	TRBJ2-1	TRBD2	many	CASSSGLAGMTSEQFF	TGTGCCAGCAGTTCGGGACTAGCGGGAATGACAAGTGAGCAGTTCTTC
TRBV4-2	TRBJ2-1	TRBD2	few	CASSPRKAGSYNEQFF	TGTGCCAGCAGCCCCCGAAAAGCGGGGTCCTACAATGAGCAGTTCTTC
TRBV7-2	TRBJ2-3	TRBD1	many	CASSFDRGRADTQYF	TGTGCCAGCAGCTTCGACAGGGGGCGTGCAGATACGCAGTATTTT
TRBV18	TRBJ2-5	-	few	CASYPGSRETQYF	TGTGCCAGCTACCCGGGTTCGAGGGAGACCCAGTACTTC
TRBV12-3/TRBV12-4	TRBJ1-1	-	many	CASRSGRTILEAFF	TGTGCCAGCAGGTCGGGACGGACGATATTGGAAGCTTTCTTT
TRBV4-2	TRBJ2-5	TRBD2	-	CASSPILAGETQYF	TGTGCCAGCAGCCCCATCCTAGCGGGAGAGACCCAGTACTTC
TRBV12-3/TRBV12-4	TRBJ2-7	TRBD2	-	CASSLALGGTYEQYF	TGTGCCAGCAGTTTAGCGCTCGGGGGGACCTACGAGCAGTACTTC
TRBV15	TRBJ2-2	-	few	CATSRGANTGELFF	TGTGCCACCAGCAGAGGTGCGAACACCGGGGAGCTGTTTTTT
TRBV18	TRBJ2-1	TRBD2	-	CASSWTRLAGVAGEQFF	TGTGCCAGCTCCTGGACTCGACTAGCGGGAGTTGCTGGTGAGCAGTTCTTC
TRBV24-1	TRBJ1-1	-	few	CATSEGANTEAFF	TGTGCCACCAGTGAGGGGGCGAACACTGAAGCTTTCTTT
TRBV27	TRBJ2-1	TRBD1	few	CASSFYRGLGGSDEQFF	TGTGCCAGCAGTTTTTACAGGGGGCTTGGCGGCAGCGATGAGCAGTTCTTC
TRBV3-1	TRBJ2-3	-	few	CASSQAIGNTQYF	TGTGCCAGCAGCCAAGCGATAGGCAATACGCAGTATTTT
TRBV12-3/TRBV12-4	TRBJ1-1	-	many	CASSLATEAFF	TGTGCCAGCAGTTTAGCCACCGAAGCTTTCTTT
TRBV18	TRBJ2-7	TRBD1	many	CASSPLTGQGDYEQYF	TGTGCCAGCTCCCCCCTGACGGGACAGGGGGACTACGAGCAGTACTTC
TRBV12-3/TRBV12-4	TRBJ1-5	-	-	CASSPQQGVGNQPQHF	TGTGCCAGCAGTCCGCAACAGGGTGTGGGCAATCAGCCCCAGCATTTT
TRBV5-1	TRBJ2-1	TRBD1	few	CASRSTGVGYNEQFF	TGCGCCAGCAGGTCCACAGGGGTTGGGTACAATGAGCAGTTCTTC
TRBV28	TRBJ1-3	-	-	CASSQLDTIYF	TGTGCCAGCAGCCAGTTGGACACCATATATTTT
TRBV7-9	TRBJ2-2	-	many	CASSVAGLSTGELFF	TGTGCCAGCAGCGTAGCAGGACTGTCCACCGGGGAGCTGTTTTTT
TRBV7-9	TRBJ1-4	-	-	CASSLLGGLKLFF	TGTGCCAGCAGCCTTCTCGGGGGACTTAAACTGTTTTTT
TRBV3-1	TRBJ1-5	-	few	CASSNGGHSNQPQHF	TGTGCCAGCAGCAATGGGGGACACAGCAATCAGCCCCAGCATTTT
TRBV6-2/TRBV6-3	TRBJ2-7	TRBD2	-	CASSYHSGRAGEQYF	TGTGCCAGCAGTTACCATAGCGGGAGGGCCGGCGAGCAGTACTTC
TRBV28	TRBJ2-5	-	many	CASSLIAGQETQYF	TGTGCCAGCAGTTTAATTGCCGGTCAAGAGACCCAGTACTTC
TRBV29-1	TRBJ2-1	TRBD2	many	CSVGGLAGFDYVEQFF	TGCAGCGTGGGCGGACTAGCGGGATTCGATTATGTGGAGCAGTTCTTC
TRBV9	TRBJ2-1	TRBD2	-	CASSGGRAGGLEQFF	TGTGCCAGCAGCGGAGGGAGAGCGGGAGGGCTAGAGCAGTTCTTC
TRBV4-1	TRBJ2-7	TRBD1	few	CASSGARGHEQYF	TGCGCCAGCAGCGGGGCGAGGGGGCACGAGCAGTACTTC
TRBV20-1	TRBJ2-5	TRBD2	few	CSAISLADPAVGGETQYF	TGCAGTGCTATTTCGCTAGCGGACCCTGCGGTAGGCGGGGAGACCCAGTACTTC
TRBV6-2/TRBV6-3	TRBJ2-1	-	few	CASTPLSSYNEQFF	TGTGCCAGCACCCCGTTGAGCTCCTACAATGAGCAGTTCTTC
TRBV5-1	TRBJ2-4	-	few	CASSLTEATNIQYF	TGCGCCAGCAGCTTGACAGAAGCGACAAACATTCAGTACTTC
TRBV18	TRBJ2-2	-	few	CASSPLSGELFF	TGTGCCAGCTCACCACTTTCCGGGGAGCTGTTTTTT
TRBV12-3/TRBV12-4	TRBJ2-2	-	-	CASSFYQGGTGELFF	TGTGCCAGCAGTTTCTATCAGGGGGGCACCGGGGAGCTGTTTTTT
TRBV6-5	TRBJ2-7	-	many	CASSYGTTYEQYF	TGTGCCAGCAGTTACGGGACCACCTACGAGCAGTACTTC
TRBV5-5	TRBJ2-2	TRBD2	few	CASSTLAGVGNGELFF	TGTGCCAGCAGCACTCTAGCGGGAGTTGGTAACGGGGAGCTGTTTTTT
TRBV27	TRBJ2-2	TRBD1	-	CASSSSLGQATSTGELFF	TGTGCCAGCAGTTCTAGTTTGGGACAGGCGACGAGCACCGGGGAGCTGTTTTTT
TRBV20-1	TRBJ1-1	-	many	CSARDRGVVYTEAFF	TGCAGTGCTAGAGATCGGGGGGTTGTGTACACTGAAGCTTTCTTT
TRBV12-3/TRBV12-4	TRBJ2-1	TRBD2	few	CASSRSGINYNEQFF	TGTGCCAGCAGCCGGAGCGGGATCAACTACAATGAGCAGTTCTTC
TRBV6-2/TRBV6-3	TRBJ2-7	TRBD1	-	CASNRQGAFRIEQYF	TGTGCCAGCAACCGACAGGGGGCCTTTCGCATCGAGCAGTACTTC
TRBV19	TRBJ2-7	TRBD1	-	CASSITGTGGGEQYF	TGTGCCAGTAGTATTACTGGGACAGGGGGCGGTGAGCAGTACTTC
TRBV5-5	TRBJ2-1	TRBD2	many	CASSSYRTSGSLYNEQFF	TGTGCCAGCAGCTCATATCGGACTAGCGGGAGTCTCTACAATGAGCAGTTCTTC
TRBV5-1	TRBJ1-1	-	-	CASSLGPRQTDSAFF	TGCGCCAGCAGCCTGGGGCCCCGACAGACCGACTCAGCTTTCTTT